The T cell receptor (beta chain) described here comes from a study of OX40 agonist ivuxolimab in advanced cancers. Study overall: The diagnoses of dose-escalation patients were hepatocellular carcinoma, melanoma, renal cell or head and neck cancer.

Overall study findings and caveats: Clonal expansion by week 6 occurred in CD4+ and CD8+ blood T cells (at 0.1 to 3.0 mg/kg). Clonal expansion among partial responders at 0.1-3.0 mg/kg ranked near the lowest.

As to this clone: Its matching antigen is unknown.

The CDR3 sequence is 14 residues long. CDR1 SQVTM and CDR2 ANQGSEA come from the germline V gene. V was pared by 5 bases and J by 3 bases, with 13 bases between. This table comes from immunoSEQ multiplex PCR, and its TCRdb copy is limited to in-frame clones, with some not included. Altogether about 51,000 clones are present, about four fifths being singletons, with the ten largest covering 3% to 3.5%. The rearrangement uses TRBV29-1 and TRBJ1-4; D gene unclear. The receptor comes from an adult with an advanced solid tumor such as melanoma, head and neck, liver or kidney cancer. The material sequenced was CD4+ or CD8+ T cells sorted from blood, taken in a trial of the OX40 agonist ivuxolimab. CDR3 loop: CSVQAGRANEKLFF. For the CDR3, the DNA is TGCAGCGTTCAGGCCGGGCGGGCTAATGAAAAACTGTTTTTT.